This T cell receptor (beta chain) was observed in a study of blood T cell repertoires in COVID-19. CDR1 and CDR2 from the germline V gene are SNHLY and FYNNEI. The CDR3 spans 15 residues. J gave up 8 bases and V 8 bases, and 13 bases lay outside the gene matches. Generated by immunoSEQ multiplex PCR, the TCRdb table keeps only in-frame clones and is missing some. Of tens of thousands of clones in the sample, under 90% are singletons; the top ten hold about a fifth. The chain recombines TRBV2 with TRBJ1-3; TRBD1 matches 9 bases. The sample taken for sequencing was peripheral blood. The receptor comes from an elderly woman with COVID-19, enrolled during active disease. The DNA of the CDR3 is TGTGCCAGCGGCAGGTCTCCGGGACAGGGATACACCATATATTTT. Translated, it gives CASGRSPGQGYTIYF. The complete variable domain, with remaining parts taken from reference TRBV2 and TRBJ1-3, reads EPEVTQTPSHQVTQMGQEVILRCVPISNHLYFYWYRQILGQKVEFLVSFYNNEISEKSEIFDDQFSVERPDGSNFTLKIRSTKLEDSAMYFCASGRSPGQGYTIYFGEGSWLTVV.